This TCR beta chain came from a study of cytomegalovirus exposure and HLA in healthy donors. The CDR3 has 14 residues. V shed 4 bases, J shed 1 base, and the junction held 0 bases outside the gene matches. The germline V gene encodes CDR1 SNHLY and CDR2 FYNNEI. Amplification used 60 Vbeta primers and 13 Jbeta primers. Profiling relied on immunoSEQ multiplex PCR, and the TCRdb table lists in-frame clones only, not all of them. The data show approximately 190,000 clones, approximately 84% seen once. This clone appeared a few times. The V gene is TRBV2, the J gene TRBJ2-4; 8 bases align to TRBD1. The sample comprised PBMCs. The receptor was isolated from a woman between 45 and 65 years old in good health and CMV-seropositive. The CDR3 coding sequence is TGTGCCAGCAGTGGACAGGGGGCCAAAAACATTCAGTACTTC. Encoded protein: CASSGQGAKNIQYF.